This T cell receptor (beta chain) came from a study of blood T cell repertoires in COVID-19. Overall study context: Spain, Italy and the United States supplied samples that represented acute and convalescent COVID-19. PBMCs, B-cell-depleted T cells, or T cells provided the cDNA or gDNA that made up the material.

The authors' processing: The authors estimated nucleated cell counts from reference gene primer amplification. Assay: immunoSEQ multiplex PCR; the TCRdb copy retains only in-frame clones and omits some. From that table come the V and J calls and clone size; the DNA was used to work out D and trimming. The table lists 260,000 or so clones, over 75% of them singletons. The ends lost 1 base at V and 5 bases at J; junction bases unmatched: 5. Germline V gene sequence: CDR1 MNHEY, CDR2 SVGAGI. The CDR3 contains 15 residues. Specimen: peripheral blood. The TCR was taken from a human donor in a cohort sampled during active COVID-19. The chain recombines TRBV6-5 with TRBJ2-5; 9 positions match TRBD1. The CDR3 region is CASSYWGQGSETQYF. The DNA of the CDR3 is TGTGCCAGCAGTTACTGGGGACAGGGCAGCGAGACCCAGTACTTC.